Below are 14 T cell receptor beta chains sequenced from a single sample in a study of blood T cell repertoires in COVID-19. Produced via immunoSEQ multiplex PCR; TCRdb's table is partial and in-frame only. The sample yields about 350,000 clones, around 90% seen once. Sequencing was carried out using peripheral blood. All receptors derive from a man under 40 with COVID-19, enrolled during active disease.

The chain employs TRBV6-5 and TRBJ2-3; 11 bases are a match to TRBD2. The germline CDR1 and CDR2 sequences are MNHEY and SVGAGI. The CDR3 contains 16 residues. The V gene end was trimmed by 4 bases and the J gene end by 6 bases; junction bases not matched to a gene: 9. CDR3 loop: CASSLLAGAYRDTQYF. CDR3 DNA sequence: TGTGCCAGCAGTTTACTAGCGGGGGCCTACAGGGATACGCAGTATTTT.

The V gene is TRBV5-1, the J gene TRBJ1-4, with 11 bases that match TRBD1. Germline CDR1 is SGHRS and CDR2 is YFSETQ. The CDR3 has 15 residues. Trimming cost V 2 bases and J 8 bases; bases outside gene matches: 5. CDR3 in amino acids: CASSFGGQGGEKLFF. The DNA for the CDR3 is TGCGCCAGCAGCTTCGGGGGACAGGGGGGCGAAAAACTGTTTTTT.

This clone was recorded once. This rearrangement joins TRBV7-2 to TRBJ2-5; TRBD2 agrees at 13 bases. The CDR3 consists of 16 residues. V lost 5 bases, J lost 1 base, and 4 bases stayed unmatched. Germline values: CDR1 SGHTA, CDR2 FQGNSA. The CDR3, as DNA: TGTGCCAGCAGCCGGACTAGCGGGAGATCCCAAGAGACCCAGTACTTC. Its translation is CASSRTSGRSQETQYF.

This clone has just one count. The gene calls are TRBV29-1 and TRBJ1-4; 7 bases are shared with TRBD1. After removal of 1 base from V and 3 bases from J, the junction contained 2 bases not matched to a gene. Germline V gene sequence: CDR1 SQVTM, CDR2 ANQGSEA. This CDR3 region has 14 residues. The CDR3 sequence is CSVEGTGPNEKLFF. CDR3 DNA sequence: TGCAGCGTTGAAGGGACAGGACCTAATGAAAAACTGTTTTTT.

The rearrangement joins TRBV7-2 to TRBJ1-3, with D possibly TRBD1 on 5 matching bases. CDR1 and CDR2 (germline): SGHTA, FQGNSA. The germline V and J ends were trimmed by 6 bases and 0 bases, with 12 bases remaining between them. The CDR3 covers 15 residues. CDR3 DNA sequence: TGTGCCAGCAGAGAAAGACAGATCTCTGGAAACACCATATATTTT. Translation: CASRERQISGNTIYF.

Here the CDR3 DNA reads TGTGCCAGCCAGCGTCAAGCGGACAATGAGCAGTTCTTC. Translation gives CASQRQADNEQFF. The V gene is TRBV5-4, the J gene TRBJ2-1, with D possibly being TRBD2 (5 bases). V lost 7 bases and J 5 bases, leaving 13 bases between the germline ends. Germline V gene data show CDR1 as SGHNT and CDR2 as YYREEE (reference sequence). The CDR3 runs to 13 residues.

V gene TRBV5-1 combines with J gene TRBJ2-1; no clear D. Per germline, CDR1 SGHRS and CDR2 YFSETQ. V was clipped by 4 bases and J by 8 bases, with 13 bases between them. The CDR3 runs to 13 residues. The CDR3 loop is CASSLPLAYEQFF. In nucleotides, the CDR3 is TGCGCCAGCAGCCTCCCTCTTGCGTATGAGCAGTTCTTC.

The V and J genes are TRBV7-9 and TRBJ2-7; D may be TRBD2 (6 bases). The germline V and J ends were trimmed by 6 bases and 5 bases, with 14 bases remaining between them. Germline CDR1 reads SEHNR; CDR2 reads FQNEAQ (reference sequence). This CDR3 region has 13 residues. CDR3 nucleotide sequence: TGTGCCAGCAGTCCACCGGGACTCCACGAGCAGTACTTC. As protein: CASSPPGLHEQYF. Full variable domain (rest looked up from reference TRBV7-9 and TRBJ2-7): DTGVSQNPRHKITKRGQNVTFRCDPISEHNRLYWYRQTLGQGPEFLTYFQNEAQLEKSRLLSDRFSAERPKGSFSTLEIQRTEQGDSAMYLCASSPPGLHEQYFGPGTRLTVT.

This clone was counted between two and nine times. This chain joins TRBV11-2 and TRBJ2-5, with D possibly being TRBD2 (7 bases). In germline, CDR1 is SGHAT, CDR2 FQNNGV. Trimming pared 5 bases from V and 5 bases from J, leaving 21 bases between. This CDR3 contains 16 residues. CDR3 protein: CASSPSGQTSRETQYF. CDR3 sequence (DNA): TGTGCCAGCAGCCCCTCAGGACAGACTAGCAGGGAGACCCAGTACTTC.

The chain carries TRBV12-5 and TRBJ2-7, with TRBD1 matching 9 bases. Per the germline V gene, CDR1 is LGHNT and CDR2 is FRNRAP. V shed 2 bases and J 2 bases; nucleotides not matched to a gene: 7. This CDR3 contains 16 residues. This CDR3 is CASGLRGQGRTYEQYF. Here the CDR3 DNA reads TGTGCTAGTGGTTTGAGGGGACAGGGACGGACCTACGAGCAGTACTTC.

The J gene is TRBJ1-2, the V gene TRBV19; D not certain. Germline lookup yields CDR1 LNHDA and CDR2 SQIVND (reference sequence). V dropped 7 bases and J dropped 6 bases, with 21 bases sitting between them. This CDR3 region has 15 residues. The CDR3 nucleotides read TGTGCCAGTAACCCTAATTACCCCCCCGGAGATGGCTACACCTTC. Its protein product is CASNPNYPPGDGYTF.

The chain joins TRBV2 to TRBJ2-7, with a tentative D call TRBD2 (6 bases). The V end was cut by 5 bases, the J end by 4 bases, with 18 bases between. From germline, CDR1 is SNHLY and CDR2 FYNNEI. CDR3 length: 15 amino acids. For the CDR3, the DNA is TGTGCCAGCAGTCCCCCGGAGGGTTATCCTTACGAGCAGTACTTC. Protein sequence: CASSPPEGYPYEQYF.

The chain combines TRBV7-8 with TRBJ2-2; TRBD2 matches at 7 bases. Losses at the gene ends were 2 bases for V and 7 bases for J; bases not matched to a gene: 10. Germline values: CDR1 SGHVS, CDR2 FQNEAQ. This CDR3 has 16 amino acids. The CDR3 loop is CASSLKYGGGRGELFF. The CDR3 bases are TGTGCCAGCAGCTTAAAATACGGGGGAGGGCGCGGGGAGCTGTTTTTT.

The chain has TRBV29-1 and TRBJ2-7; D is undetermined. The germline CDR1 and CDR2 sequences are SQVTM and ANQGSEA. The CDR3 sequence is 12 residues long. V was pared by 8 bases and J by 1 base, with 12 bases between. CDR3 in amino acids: CSFRDFSYEQYF. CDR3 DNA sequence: TGCAGCTTTCGAGACTTTTCCTACGAGCAGTACTTC.